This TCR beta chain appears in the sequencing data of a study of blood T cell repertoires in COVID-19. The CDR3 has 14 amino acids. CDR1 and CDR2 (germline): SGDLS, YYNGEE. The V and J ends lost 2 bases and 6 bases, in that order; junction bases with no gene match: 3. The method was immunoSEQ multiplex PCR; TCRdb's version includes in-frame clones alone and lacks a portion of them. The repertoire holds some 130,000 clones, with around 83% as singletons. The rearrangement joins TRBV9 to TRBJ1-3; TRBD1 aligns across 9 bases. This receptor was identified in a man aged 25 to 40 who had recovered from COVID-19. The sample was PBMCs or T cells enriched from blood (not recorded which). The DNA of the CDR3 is TGTGCCAGCAGCGTCGGGACAGGGCAAAACACCATATATTTT. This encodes CASSVGTGQNTIYF.